The present T cell receptor beta chain was sequenced within a study of cytomegalovirus exposure and HLA in healthy donors. Study results and limitations: A later analysis reportedly identified an Asian-associated ancestry cluster as carrying fewer N-insertions than the approximately 620-donor mean. Equally common other TCR beta chains were less clonally expanded than HLA-associated ones, a later analysis found.

Notes on this clone: The antigen is not known.

The PCR used 60 Vbeta and 13 Jbeta primers. Assay used: immunoSEQ multiplex PCR; TCRdb lists only in-frame clones, some missing. Of fewer than 200,000 clones listed, over 75% are singletons. The sequenced material came from PBMCs. This TCR was recovered from a man aged 40-50 years in good health and CMV-seronegative.

This CDR3 reads CASSYQGLRETQYF. The CDR3 DNA reads TGTGCCAGCAGTTACCAGGGGTTAAGGGAGACCCAGTACTTC. The chain joins TRBV6-6 to TRBJ2-5; D possibly corresponds to TRBD1 (6 bases). From germline, CDR1 is MNHNY and CDR2 SVGAGI (reference sequence). This CDR3 region has 14 residues. Trimming left V 2 bases short and J 5 bases short, with 12 bases between.